The 28 T cell receptor beta chains given below trace back to one sample, sequenced in a study of blood T cells in healthy people across ages. It was with a sample-barcoded 5' primer and a J-beta primer mix that a second PCR of roughly 7 to 12 cycles was run. TCRdb re-analysed the 5' RACE reads in MiXCR, keeping a single row per CDR3 protein. This repertoire shows approximately 1.5 million distinct CDR3 sequences, approximately 43% found once; its top ten account for approximately 4.1%. Material: blood. These receptors all stem from a woman between 18 and 30 years old in good health.

This clonotype was seen just once. The chain links TRBV6-1 to TRBJ2-5, with 10 positions matching TRBD1. CDR1 is MNHNS and CDR2 is SASEGT in the germline V gene. After removal of 4 bases from V and 5 bases from J, the junction contained 10 bases not matched to a gene. CDR3 length: 16 amino acids. The CDR3 region is CASSAGQGFRVETQYF. The DNA for the CDR3 is TGTGCCAGCAGTGCGGGACAGGGGTTTAGGGTGGAGACCCAGTACTTC.

This rearrangement joins TRBV7-9 to TRBJ1-4, with 11 nucleotides matching TRBD1. The CDR3 totals 15 residues. Germline CDR1 SEHNR, CDR2 FQNEAQ (reference sequence). The junction had 3 bases not matched to a gene; V was cut back by 5 bases and J by 4 bases. This CDR3 reads CASSGDRGNNEKLFF. CDR3 bases: TGTGCCAGCAGCGGGGACAGGGGGAATAATGAAAAACTGTTTTTT.

The DNA of the CDR3 is TGTGCCAGCAGTAAGTCTGTCACAGATACGCAGTATTTT. It yields the protein CASSKSVTDTQYF. The genes are TRBV12-3 or TRBV12-4 and TRBJ2-3; D gene unclear. This CDR3 region has 13 residues. With 5 bases removed from V and 2 bases from J, the gap between germline ends came to 8 bases.

There are a few counts of this clonotype. The chain is built from TRBV21-1 and TRBJ2-7. TRBV21-1 is deemed a pseudogene. The CDR3 loop spans 13 amino acids. CDR3 sequence (DNA): TGTGCCAGCAGCGCGTTACAGCCCTACGAGCAGTACTTC. It codes for CASSALQPYEQYF.

CDR3 amino acids: CASSRESDRTDTQYF. The CDR3 nucleotides are TGTGCCAGCAGCCGAGAGAGCGACCGCACAGATACGCAGTATTTT. This chain links TRBV3-1 with TRBJ2-3; unclear D gene. The CDR3 sequence is 15 residues long. Trimming removed 4 bases at V and 1 base at J, with 12 bases between. Germline V gives CDR1 LGHDT, CDR2 YNNKEL (reference sequence).

The chain links TRBV5-1 to TRBJ1-2, with TRBD1 as a possible D gene (6 bases). Trimming shortened V by 3 bases and J by 7 bases, and 28 bases separated the two germline ends. This CDR3 is built from 18 residues. The germline CDR1 and CDR2 sequences are SGHRS and YFSETQ. In nucleotides, the CDR3 is TGCGCCAGCAGCTCCGGAATGGTTGGTGGGCCCAGGGGCTCTGGCTACACCTTC. Translation: CASSSGMVGGPRGSGYTF.

This rearrangement joins TRBV28 to TRBJ2-7, with D unclear. Germline V gene data show CDR1 as MDHEN and CDR2 as SYDVKM. The V gene lost 6 bases and the J gene lost 10 bases, with 16 bases spanning the gap. This CDR3 region has 12 residues. For the CDR3, the DNA is TGTGCCAGCAGCGTGTTATTACATATCCAGTACTTC. As protein: CASSVLLHIQYF.

This chain links TRBV27 with TRBJ2-1, with a tentative D call TRBD1 (5 bases). CDR3 length: 15 amino acids. The V gene lost 0 bases and the J gene lost 7 bases, with 13 bases spanning the gap. Germline V gives CDR1 MNHEY, CDR2 SMNVEV (reference sequence). The CDR3 protein is CASSLSGPGSNEQFF. The CDR3 DNA reads TGTGCCAGCAGTTTATCGGGGCCAGGAAGTAATGAGCAGTTCTTC.

This clonotype was observed many times. The V call is TRBV4-3, the J call TRBJ2-3; D is undetermined. Looked up from germline, CDR1 is LGHNA and CDR2 is YSLEER. The CDR3 runs 15 residues. The ends were cut back, 0 bases at V and 1 base at J, with 8 bases in the middle. DNA for the CDR3: TGCGCCAGCAGCCAAGAAGCCCAAGGCACAGATACGCAGTATTTT. Translating it yields CASSQEAQGTDTQYF.

This clonotype was seen only a few times. The CDR3 sequence: CAIAGQLNEKLFF. For the CDR3, the DNA is TGTGCCATCGCGGGACAGCTTAATGAAAAACTGTTTTTT. The chain links TRBV10-3 to TRBJ1-4; TRBD1 aligns across 7 bases. Trimming took 8 bases from V and 4 from J; bases not matched to a gene: 4. Per the germline V gene, CDR1 is ENHRY and CDR2 is SYGVKD. The CDR3 is made up of 13 amino acids.

The chain uses TRBV28 and TRBJ2-3; 14 bases align to TRBD2. This CDR3 is built from 18 residues. Trimming removed 5 bases from V and 0 bases from J; junction bases left unmatched: 7. The germline gives CDR1 MDHEN, CDR2 SYDVKM. DNA for the CDR3: TGTGCCAGCAGTCCGACTAGCGGGAGGGATCATAGCACAGATACGCAGTATTTT. It codes for CASSPTSGRDHSTDTQYF.

The CDR3 bases are TGTGCCAGCACCTTCAGGACACCGGTAAGGAACACTGAAGCTTTCTTT. It yields the protein CASTFRTPVRNTEAFF. V usage is TRBV7-2 and J usage is TRBJ1-1; maybe TRBD1 (5 bases). Trimming took off 7 bases at V and 1 base at J, with 19 bases between the two ends. The CDR3 loop spans 16 amino acids. The germline gives CDR1 SGHTA, CDR2 FQGNSA.

This chain joins TRBV20-1 and TRBJ2-3, with 9 bases identical to TRBD2. CDR3 length: 18 residues. From germline, CDR1 is DFQATT and CDR2 SNEGSKA (reference sequence). The V and J ends lost 7 bases and 1 base, in that order; junction bases with no gene match: 18. The CDR3 nucleotides read TGCAGTGTTCCCCGACTAGCGGAGTTCAACCTGCGCACAGATACGCAGTATTTT. Translated: CSVPRLAEFNLRTDTQYF.

The chain links TRBV28 to TRBJ1-1; possibly TRBD1 for D (5 bases). V was pared by 6 bases and J by 5 bases, with 13 bases between. The germline V gene has CDR1 MDHEN and CDR2 SYDVKM. This CDR3 has 13 residues. The CDR3, as DNA: TGTGCCAGCAGCCAGACGGGGACGACTGAAGCTTTCTTT. This gives the protein CASSQTGTTEAFF. Full variable domain (outside the CDR3, taken from reference TRBV28 and TRBJ1-1): DVKVTQSSRYLVKRTGEKVFLECVQDMDHENMFWYRQDPGLGLRLIYFSYDVKMKEKGDIPEGYSVSREKKERFSLILESASTNQTSMYLCASSQTGTTEAFFGQGTRLTVV.

This sequence joins TRBV4-2 and TRBJ1-5, with 7 positions matching TRBD1. CDR3 length: 17 amino acids. After removal of 3 bases from V and 1 base from J, the junction contained 9 bases not matched to a gene. CDR1 LGHNA and CDR2 YNFKEQ come from the germline V gene. The CDR3 sequence: CASSHPWTGRSNQPQHF. The CDR3 DNA is TGTGCCAGCAGCCATCCTTGGACAGGACGAAGCAATCAGCCCCAGCATTTT.

This clonotype has a handful of counts. The genes are TRBV2 and TRBJ2-1; D may be TRBD1 or TRBD2 (5 bases each). From germline, CDR1 is SNHLY and CDR2 FYNNEI. V shed 3 bases and J shed 1 base, with 19 bases lying between them. The CDR3 covers 18 residues. The CDR3 DNA reads as TGTGCCAGCAGTGACTCGAGGGGAGAAGGCGATTCCTACAATGAGCAGTTCTTC. This encodes CASSDSRGEGDSYNEQFF.

This chain's CDR3 is CASSAPGLAGFNEQYF. Here the CDR3 DNA reads TGCGCCAGCAGCGCCCCGGGACTAGCGGGATTCAATGAGCAGTACTTC. V gene TRBV5-1 combines with J gene TRBJ2-7, with 13 bases matching TRBD2. Germline V gene sequence: CDR1 SGHRS, CDR2 YFSETQ. V trimming: 4 bases; J trimming: 7 bases; junction bases outside the gene matches: 11. The CDR3 runs 16 residues. The full variable domain, in which reference TRBV5-1 and TRBJ2-7 provide the parts outside the CDR3, is KAGVTQTPRYLIKTRGQQVTLSCSPISGHRSVSWYQQTPGQGLQFLFEYFSETQRNKGNFPGRFSGRQFSNSRSEMNVSTLELGDSALYLCASSAPGLAGFNEQYFGPGTRLTVT.

This clonotype has only a few counts. This chain links TRBV28 with TRBJ2-1; 7 bases are a match to TRBD1. After removal of 9 bases from V and 0 bases from J, the junction contained 5 bases not matched to a gene. CDR1 and CDR2 (germline): MDHEN, SYDVKM. The CDR3 covers 14 residues. CDR3 region: CASIGTASYNEQFF. CDR3 DNA sequence: TGTGCCAGTATAGGGACAGCCTCCTACAATGAGCAGTTCTTC. The full variable domain, with the rest looked up from reference TRBV28 and TRBJ2-1, is DVKVTQSSRYLVKRTGEKVFLECVQDMDHENMFWYRQDPGLGLRLIYFSYDVKMKEKGDIPEGYSVSREKKERFSLILESASTNQTSMYLCASIGTASYNEQFFGPGTRLTVL.

Ten or more counts support this clonotype. The V gene is TRBV5-1, the J gene TRBJ2-6, with D uncertain. The CDR3 totals 15 residues. Germline V gives CDR1 SGHRS, CDR2 YFSETQ. Deletions cut 0 bases from V and 2 bases from J, with 6 bases between. CDR3 amino acids: CASSLVSAGANVLTF. CDR3 sequence (DNA): TGCGCCAGCAGCTTGGTTTCGGCTGGGGCCAACGTCCTGACTTTC. The variable domain in full, with the rest retrieved from reference TRBV5-1 and TRBJ2-6, is KAGVTQTPRYLIKTRGQQVTLSCSPISGHRSVSWYQQTPGQGLQFLFEYFSETQRNKGNFPGRFSGRQFSNSRSEMNVSTLELGDSALYLCASSLVSAGANVLTFGAGSRLTVL.

Turning to this clonotype: With a much larger clone just one base away, this may be a read error. The chain recombines TRBV6-2 or TRBV6-3 with TRBJ2-4, with a weak D call TRBD2 (5 bases). CDR1 MNHEY and CDR2 SVGEGT come from the germline V gene. CDR3 length equals 15 residues. The DNA for the CDR3 is TGTGCCAGCAGCCCCGCGGAGCTAGCCAAAAAAATTCAGTACTTC. It specifies CASSPAELAKKIQYF.

This clonotype was detected many times. The chain links TRBV7-9 to TRBJ1-2; D unclear. The CDR3 runs 13 residues. Germline V gives CDR1 SEHNR, CDR2 FQNEAQ (reference sequence). Trimming took off 5 bases at V and 3 bases at J, with 10 bases between the two ends. The CDR3 coding sequence is TGTGCCAGCAGCACTGACACAGACTATGGCTACACCTTC. This gives the protein CASSTDTDYGYTF.

The CDR3 bases are TGTGCCAGCAGTCATCGACAGGGTCAAACCTACAATGAGCAGTTCTTC. Its translation is CASSHRQGQTYNEQFF. This chain links TRBV6-2 or TRBV6-3 with TRBJ2-1, with 7 bases identical to TRBD1. The junction had 9 bases not matched to a gene; V was cut back by 5 bases and J by 2 bases. Germline CDR1 and CDR2: MNHEY and SVGEGT. This CDR3 comprises 16 residues.

The V call is TRBV5-1, the J call TRBJ2-6; D not certain. V lost 0 bases, J lost 1 base, and 11 bases lay in between. CDR1 is SGHRS and CDR2 is YFSETQ in the germline V gene. This CDR3 contains 17 residues. CDR3 residues: CASSLGQPPSGANVLTF. The CDR3 DNA reads as TGCGCCAGCAGCTTGGGACAACCACCTTCTGGGGCCAACGTCCTGACTTTC.

The chain has TRBV2 and TRBJ2-1, with D perhaps TRBD1 (6 bases). The CDR3 is 14 residues long. The germline gives CDR1 SNHLY, CDR2 FYNNEI. V shed 6 bases and J shed 6 bases, with 15 bases lying between them. The CDR3 is CASSYTGHLNEQFF. As DNA, the CDR3 is TGTGCCAGCAGCTATACGGGACACCTCAATGAGCAGTTCTTC.

In this sample, this clonotype turned up a few times. This sequence joins TRBV29-1 and TRBJ2-3, with D perhaps matching TRBD2 (5 bases). Germline V lookup: CDR1 SQVTM, CDR2 ANQGSEA. There are 12 residues in the CDR3. V lost 6 bases and J lost 5, with 12 bases in between. The CDR3 DNA reads TGCAGCGTAGGGCTAGCCGTAGATACGCAGTATTTT. Amino acids: CSVGLAVDTQYF.

This clonotype was counted only a few times. In DNA, the CDR3 is TGTGCCAGCAGTTCGTTTAATGAAAAACTGTTTTTT. Translation: CASSSFNEKLFF. This chain links TRBV25-1 with TRBJ1-4; the D is unclear. This CDR3 has 12 amino acids. Germline V CDR1 and CDR2: MGHDK, SYGVNS. Trimming cost V 5 bases and J 4 bases, with 5 bases left between them.

This clonotype has a single count. A much larger clonotype is one base distant, so this may be a read error. The chain employs TRBV6-1 and TRBJ2-7; possibly TRBD2 for D (5 bases). CDR1 and CDR2 (germline): MNHNS, SASEGT. Trimming removed 3 bases at V and 6 bases at J, with 18 bases between. This CDR3 region has 15 residues. In DNA, the CDR3 is TGTGCCAGCAGTGATGTAGGAAGCGGAACCTGCGAGCAGTACTTC. Encoded protein: CASSDVGSGTCEQYF.

The chain joins TRBV24-1 to TRBJ1-5; TRBD1 is a possible D gene (5 bases). Germline assignment: CDR1 KGHDR and CDR2 SFDVKD. This CDR3 contains 13 residues. Trimming took 3 bases from V and 6 from J, leaving 8 bases between them. CDR3: CATSDRDFQPQHF. For the CDR3, the DNA is TGTGCCACCAGTGATAGGGACTTTCAGCCCCAGCATTTT.